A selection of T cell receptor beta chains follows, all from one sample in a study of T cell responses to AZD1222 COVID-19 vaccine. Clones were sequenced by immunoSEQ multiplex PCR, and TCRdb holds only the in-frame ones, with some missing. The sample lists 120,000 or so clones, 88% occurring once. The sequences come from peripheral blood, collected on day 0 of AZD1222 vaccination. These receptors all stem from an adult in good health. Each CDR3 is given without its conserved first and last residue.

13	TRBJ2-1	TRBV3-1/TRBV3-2	ASSQLRDLYNEQF
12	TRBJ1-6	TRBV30	AWSETPDNSPLH
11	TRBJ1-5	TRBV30	AWSVQAGQPQH
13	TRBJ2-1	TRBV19	ASSILKLGADEQF
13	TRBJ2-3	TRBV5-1	ASRPPQGSTDTQY
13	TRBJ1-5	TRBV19	ASTEQGLSNQPQH
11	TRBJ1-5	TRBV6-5	DSSYGGSQPQH
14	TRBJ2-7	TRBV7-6	ASSIGVGRINNEQY
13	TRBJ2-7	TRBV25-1	ASSSGGTGRYEQY
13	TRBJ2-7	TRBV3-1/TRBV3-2	ASSQVSRASYEQY
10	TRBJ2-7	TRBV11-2	ASSLALYEQY
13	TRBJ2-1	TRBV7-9	ASRSLLALVNEQF
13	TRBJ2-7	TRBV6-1	ASSDIPGRVYEQY
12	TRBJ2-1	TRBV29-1	SVLPLSFSMVQF
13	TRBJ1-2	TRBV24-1	ATSDSTGPPYGYT
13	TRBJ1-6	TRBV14	ASSQEAAAGSPLH
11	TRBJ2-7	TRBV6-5	ASSYFGGREQY
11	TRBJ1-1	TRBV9	ASSVDLNTEAF
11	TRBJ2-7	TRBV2	ASQGQGGDEQY
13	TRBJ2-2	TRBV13	ASSVNRVGTGELF
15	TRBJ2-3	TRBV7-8	ASSLSGAAVAADTQY
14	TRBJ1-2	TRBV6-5	ASSYSAGTGVYGYT
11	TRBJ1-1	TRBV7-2	ASSFTRNTEAF
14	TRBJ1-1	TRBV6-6	ASNTPRSGAITEAF
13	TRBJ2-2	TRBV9	ASSEGQGHTGELF
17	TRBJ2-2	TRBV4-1	ASSQWTSGRDANTGELF
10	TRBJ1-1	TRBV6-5	ASRNLYTEAF
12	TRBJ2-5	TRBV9	ASSVVGASRSLY
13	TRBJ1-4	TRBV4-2	ASSQDNRGREKLF
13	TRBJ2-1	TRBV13	ASSFRPGLGNEQF
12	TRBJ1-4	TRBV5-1	ASRRDNLSEKLF
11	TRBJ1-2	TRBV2	ASSEGSGYGYT
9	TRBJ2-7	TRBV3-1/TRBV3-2	ASSPGLQQY
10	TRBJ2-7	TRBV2	ASSDLDYEQY
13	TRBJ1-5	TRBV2	ASSGRLQLYQPQH
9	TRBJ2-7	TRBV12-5	ASGDSSEQY
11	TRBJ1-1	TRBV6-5	ASSSRQGLGAF
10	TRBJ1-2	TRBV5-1	ASSKESDGYT
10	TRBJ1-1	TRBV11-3	ASGHSNTEAF
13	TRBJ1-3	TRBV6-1	ASSEADGSGNTIY
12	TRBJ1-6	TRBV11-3	ASSGTGKGSPLH
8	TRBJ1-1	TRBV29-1	SVAGPEAF
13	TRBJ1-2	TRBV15	ATRANRGLNYGYT
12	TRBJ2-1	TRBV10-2	ASSARGPYDGQF
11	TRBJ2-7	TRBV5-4	ASSLGRTYEQY
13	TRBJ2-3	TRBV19	ASSIIGSSTDTQY
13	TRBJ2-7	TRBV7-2	ASSLGGIFLREQY
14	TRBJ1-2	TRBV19	ASSILSTGQDYGYT
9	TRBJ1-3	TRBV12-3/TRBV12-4	ASSRAEPSN
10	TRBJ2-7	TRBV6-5	ASSSGDHEQY